Following are 32 T cell receptor beta chains from one sample sequenced in a study of blood T cell repertoires in COVID-19. TCRdb's table, derived via immunoSEQ multiplex PCR, lists solely in-frame clones and lacks some. Of roughly 250,000 clones in the sample, about 93% were seen once. Sequencing was carried out using PBMCs or T cells enriched from blood (not recorded which). The receptors here all came from a woman under 30 who had recovered from COVID-19.

The chain combines TRBV11-3 with TRBJ2-7; D uncertain. Germline CDR1 reads SGHNT; CDR2 reads YENEEA. The CDR3 sequence is 12 residues long. V was pared by 8 bases and J by 2 bases, with 10 bases between. The CDR3 loop reads CASGDGTYEQYF. The CDR3 DNA is TGTGCCAGCGGAGACGGAACCTACGAGCAGTACTTC.

V is TRBV5-1 and J is TRBJ2-7; D unresolved. Germline CDR1 SGHRS, CDR2 YFSETQ. V gave up 0 bases and J gave up 6 bases, with 10 bases separating them. The CDR3 is 13 amino acids. CDR3 sequence: CASSLDTFGEQYF. The CDR3 DNA is TGCGCCAGCAGCTTGGATACTTTCGGCGAGCAGTACTTC. Supplemented by reference TRBV5-1 and TRBJ2-7, the full variable domain reads KAGVTQTPRYLIKTRGQQVTLSCSPISGHRSVSWYQQTPGQGLQFLFEYFSETQRNKGNFPGRFSGRQFSNSRSEMNVSTLELGDSALYLCASSLDTFGEQYFGPGTRLTVT.

The chain links TRBV11-2 to TRBJ1-2; D is undetermined. CDR3 length: 13 amino acids. Germline V gene lookup returns CDR1 SGHAT and CDR2 FQNNGV. The V gene lost 1 base and the J gene lost 2 bases, with 5 bases spanning the gap. The CDR3: CASSLALNYGYTF. The CDR3 DNA sequence: TGTGCCAGCAGCTTAGCACTGAACTATGGCTACACCTTC.

This clone was picked up a small number of times. The rearrangement links TRBV19 to TRBJ2-5, with D perhaps matching TRBD2 (6 bases). Germline values: CDR1 LNHDA, CDR2 SQIVND (reference sequence). The CDR3 runs 16 residues. Trimming removed 5 bases at V and 2 bases at J, with 18 bases between. CDR3 DNA: TGTGCCAGTAGTCCGTCTAGCGCGGCCCCGCAAGAGACCCAGTACTTC. It codes for CASSPSSAAPQETQYF.

V usage is TRBV9 and J usage is TRBJ2-3; TRBD2 matches at 10 bases. The CDR3 contains 17 residues. The V and J ends lost 2 bases and 1 base, in that order; junction bases with no gene match: 7. Germline V lookup: CDR1 SGDLS, CDR2 YYNGEE. DNA of the CDR3: TGTGCCAGCAGCGTCGATCAGCGGGGGGGCGGCACAGATACGCAGTATTTT. It is translated as CASSVDQRGGGTDTQYF.

This chain connects TRBV4-2 to TRBJ1-1; the D is unclear. Between the trimmed V and J ends, which lost 0 bases and 1 base, there was a span of 12 bases. From germline, CDR1 is LGHNA and CDR2 YNFKEQ. There are 16 residues in the CDR3. The chain's CDR3 is CASSQEQRRGNTEAFF. The CDR3 region has the DNA TGTGCCAGCAGCCAAGAACAGCGGCGGGGGAACACTGAAGCTTTCTTT.

The chain recombines TRBV5-1 with TRBJ1-1; D remains ambiguous. Trimming cost V 2 bases and J 4 bases, with 12 bases left between them. Germline CDR1 is SGHRS and CDR2 is YFSETQ. The CDR3 covers 14 residues. CDR3 in amino acids: CASSFGGFPTEAFF. CDR3 coding DNA: TGCGCCAGCAGCTTCGGAGGGTTCCCCACTGAAGCTTTCTTT. The full variable domain, its missing parts supplied by reference TRBV5-1 and TRBJ1-1, is KAGVTQTPRYLIKTRGQQVTLSCSPISGHRSVSWYQQTPGQGLQFLFEYFSETQRNKGNFPGRFSGRQFSNSRSEMNVSTLELGDSALYLCASSFGGFPTEAFFGQGTRLTVV.

The rearrangement uses TRBV4-1 and TRBJ2-7; 10 nucleotides line up with TRBD2. Germline V gives CDR1 MGHRA, CDR2 YSYEKL. J gave up 0 bases and V 1 base, and 9 bases lay outside the gene matches. The CDR3 sequence is 18 residues long. DNA of the CDR3: TGCGCCAGCAGCCAAGGGGCGGCTAGCGGGAGCGTCTCCTACGAGCAGTACTTC. Protein: CASSQGAASGSVSYEQYF.

This clone has a handful of counts. The rearrangement links TRBV4-2 to TRBJ1-2, with D maybe TRBD1 (6 bases). The length of the CDR3 is 16 residues. The V gene's germline CDR1 is LGHNA and CDR2 YNFKEQ. Trimming stripped 0 bases from V and 3 bases from J, with 14 bases between. CDR3 sequence (DNA): TGTGCCAGCAGCCAAGACACCGATGGGGGCGACTATGGCTACACCTTC. Translated, it gives CASSQDTDGGDYGYTF.

V and J are TRBV24-1 and TRBJ1-1; 10 bases are shared with TRBD1. The germline V gene encodes CDR1 KGHDR and CDR2 SFDVKD. Trimming at V came to 4 bases and at J to 4 bases, leaving 8 bases not matched to a gene. The length of the CDR3 is 16 residues. CDR3 protein: CATSDTDRGVCTEAFF. The CDR3 DNA reads as TGTGCCACCAGTGACACGGACAGGGGGGTTTGCACTGAAGCTTTCTTT.

V and J are TRBV3-1 (or the pseudogene TRBV3-2) and TRBJ2-3; D is perhaps TRBD2 (6 bases). The CDR3 runs 16 residues. V lost 0 bases and J 1 base, leaving 11 bases between the germline ends. The germline V gene encodes CDR1 LGHDT and CDR2 YNNKEL (reference sequence). The DNA of the CDR3 is TGTGCCAGCAGCCAAGAGTGGGCTAGCGGCACAGATACGCAGTATTTT. Translated, it gives CASSQEWASGTDTQYF.

The chain carries TRBV6-5 and TRBJ1-5, with D maybe TRBD1 (6 bases). Trimming removed 6 bases at V and 0 bases at J, with 12 bases between. Germline assignment: CDR1 MNHEY and CDR2 SVGAGI. The CDR3 totals 15 residues. The CDR3 region is CASRDGQYSNQPQHF. CDR3 bases: TGTGCCAGCAGGGACGGACAGTATAGCAATCAGCCCCAGCATTTT.

This chain connects TRBV20-1 to TRBJ1-2; tentative D call: TRBD1 (5 bases). CDR1 DFQATT and CDR2 SNEGSKA come from the germline V gene (reference sequence). Between the trimmed V and J ends, which lost 2 bases and 8 bases, there was a span of 9 bases. The CDR3 length is 11 residues. The CDR3 nucleotides are TGCAGTGCTAGATCGGGGGACGGCTACACCTTC. The encoded protein is CSARSGDGYTF.

This clone was detected once. The chain combines TRBV7-8 with TRBJ1-5; possible D gene TRBD1, 5 bases. With 4 bases removed from V and 7 bases from J, the gap between germline ends came to 17 bases. The germline V gene has CDR1 SGHVS and CDR2 FQNEAQ. The CDR3 sequence is 15 residues long. The CDR3 loop reads CASSSGRDGGQPQHF. In nucleotides, the CDR3 is TGTGCCAGCAGCTCGGGGCGGGATGGCGGACAGCCCCAGCATTTT.

The chain uses TRBV4-3 and TRBJ1-2; TRBD1 aligns across 7 bases. The junction had 12 bases not matched to a gene; V was cut back by 0 bases and J by 8 bases. CDR3 length: 16 amino acids. Looked up from germline, CDR1 is LGHNA and CDR2 is YSLEER. CDR3 in amino acids: CASSQDLRGLGIGYTF. The DNA for the CDR3 is TGCGCCAGCAGCCAAGATCTAAGGGGGCTGGGGATCGGCTACACCTTC.

In DNA form, the CDR3 reads TGTGCCAGCAGCGTAGCAGGGGAACCCTCCTACGAGCAGTACTTC. Protein sequence: CASSVAGEPSYEQYF. The chain has TRBV9 and TRBJ2-7, with TRBD1 as a possible D gene (6 bases). From germline, CDR1 is SGDLS and CDR2 YYNGEE. The CDR3 contains 15 residues. Trimming removed 0 bases from V and 0 bases from J, with 10 bases in between. Full variable domain (rest looked up from reference TRBV9 and TRBJ2-7): DSGVTQTPKHLITATGQRVTLRCSPRSGDLSVYWYQQSLDQGLQFLIQYYNGEERAKGNILERFSAQQFPDLHSELNLSSLELGDSALYFCASSVAGEPSYEQYFGPGTRLTVT.

The chain recombines TRBV7-5 with TRBJ1-1; no check of the table's D call, TRBD1, against the DNA was made. TRBV7-5 is a pseudogene locus. The CDR3 sequence is 11 residues long. The CDR3 sequence: CARSWYSEAFF. DNA of the CDR3: TGTGCCAGAAGCTGGTACAGTGAAGCTTTCTTT.

This chain joins TRBV18 and TRBJ1-5; D is ambiguous. CDR3 length: 14 amino acids. V lost 3 bases and J lost 4, with 10 bases in between. The germline CDR1 and CDR2 sequences are KGHSH and LQKENI. The CDR3 loop is CASSPELRNQPQHF. The CDR3 nucleotides are TGTGCCAGCTCACCCGAACTCAGGAATCAGCCCCAGCATTTT.

The V and J genes are TRBV7-9 and TRBJ2-6, with D unresolved. V dropped 4 bases and J dropped 0 bases, with 7 bases sitting between them. CDR3 size: 15 residues. CDR1 and CDR2 from the germline V gene are SEHNR and FQNEAQ (reference sequence). The CDR3 DNA follows: TGTGCCAGCAGCTCAGTTGGCTCTGGGGCCAACGTCCTGACTTTC. Protein: CASSSVGSGANVLTF.

The chain couples TRBV18 to TRBJ2-1, with 11 bases matching TRBD1. Germline V lookup: CDR1 KGHSH, CDR2 LQKENI. CDR3 size: 15 residues. Trimming cost V 3 bases and J 9 bases; bases outside gene matches: 7. Here the CDR3 reads CASSPGQGAIGEQFF. The CDR3, as DNA: TGTGCCAGCTCACCTGGACAGGGGGCGATTGGTGAGCAGTTCTTC. The full variable domain, rest sourced from reference TRBV18 and TRBJ2-1, is NAGVMQNPRHLVRRRGQEARLRCSPMKGHSHVYWYRQLPEEGLKFMVYLQKENIIDESGMPKERFSAEFPKEGPSILRIQQVVRGDSAAYFCASSPGQGAIGEQFFGPGTRLTVL.

V and J are TRBV5-1 and TRBJ2-7, with 8 nucleotides matching TRBD1. The CDR3 runs to 14 residues. The junction had 7 bases not matched to a gene; V was cut back by 4 bases and J by 4 bases. From germline, CDR1 is SGHRS and CDR2 YFSETQ. The CDR3 sequence: CASSLGQVGYEQYF. CDR3 nucleotides: TGCGCCAGCAGCCTGGGACAGGTGGGGTACGAGCAGTACTTC.

This clone was counted only a few times. The V call is TRBV24-1, the J call TRBJ2-5; possibly TRBD1 for D (5 bases). Trimming shortened V by 7 bases and J by 5 bases, and 19 bases separated the two germline ends. This CDR3 spans 15 amino acids. Germline lookup yields CDR1 KGHDR and CDR2 SFDVKD. The CDR3 is CATSEATAGLETQYF. The DNA for the CDR3 is TGTGCCACCAGCGAAGCAACTGCAGGGTTGGAGACCCAGTACTTC.

The V and J genes are TRBV24-1 and TRBJ2-3; perhaps TRBD2 as D (5 bases). The ends were cut back, 5 bases at V and 2 bases at J, with 10 bases in the middle. The CDR3 length is 14 residues. Germline V lookup: CDR1 KGHDR, CDR2 SFDVKD. In nucleotides, the CDR3 is TGTGCCACCAGTGGAACCGGGAACACAGATACGCAGTATTTT. It specifies CATSGTGNTDTQYF.

The table lists this clone with a count of one. The J gene is TRBJ2-2, the V gene TRBV27, with 8 nucleotides matching TRBD2. The germline V gene encodes CDR1 MNHEY and CDR2 SMNVEV (reference sequence). The J segment lost 5 bases and the V segment lost 5 bases, leaving 13 bases of the junction unmatched. The CDR3 has 17 amino acids. CDR3 DNA: TGTGCCAGCAGTACGTGGGGGCGGGGGGCCTCTACCGGGGAGCTGTTTTTT. This sequence encodes CASSTWGRGASTGELFF.

The rearrangement links TRBV2 to TRBJ1-5; 9 bases are a match to TRBD1. The CDR3 covers 15 residues. Germline V gene data show CDR1 as SNHLY and CDR2 as FYNNEI. V was clipped by 6 bases and J by 2 bases; unmatched bases: 5. The chain's CDR3 is CASRGDRARNQPQHF. CDR3 in DNA: TGTGCCAGCAGGGGGGACAGGGCACGCAATCAGCCCCAGCATTTT.

The chain combines TRBV4-3 with TRBJ1-2; D might be TRBD1 (5 bases). The CDR3 is made up of 15 amino acids. Germline lookup yields CDR1 LGHNA and CDR2 YSLEER. Deletions cut 0 bases from V and 8 bases from J, with 16 bases between. The CDR3 sequence: CASSQDQGIVRGYTF. CDR3 DNA sequence: TGCGCCAGCAGCCAAGATCAGGGTATTGTACGAGGCTACACCTTC.

This chain links TRBV5-1 with TRBJ1-1, with D perhaps TRBD1 (5 bases). The germline V gene has CDR1 SGHRS and CDR2 YFSETQ. Trimming pared 1 base from V and 1 base from J, leaving 17 bases between. The CDR3 is 17 residues long. The CDR3 sequence is CASSLLVREGRNTEAFF. As DNA, the CDR3 is TGCGCCAGCAGCTTGCTGGTCAGGGAGGGTAGGAACACTGAAGCTTTCTTT.

V usage is TRBV11-3 and J usage is TRBJ1-2; D ambiguous. This CDR3 contains 15 residues. V was trimmed by 4 bases and J by 4 bases, leaving 16 bases between them. In germline, CDR1 is SGHNT, CDR2 YENEEA. CDR3 loop: CASSSRVGGIYGYTF. CDR3 coding DNA: TGTGCCAGCAGCTCGAGGGTGGGTGGTATCTATGGCTACACCTTC.

J is TRBJ2-5 and V is TRBV28; the D gene is possibly TRBD2 (5 bases). The CDR3 length is 14 residues. The V gene's germline CDR1 is MDHEN and CDR2 SYDVKM. The V end lost 0 bases, the J end lost 0 bases, and 5 bases lay between the germline ends. CDR3 amino acids: CASSLWRDQETQYF. The CDR3 DNA is TGTGCCAGCAGTTTATGGCGGGACCAAGAGACCCAGTACTTC.

This chain links TRBV4-2 with TRBJ1-1, with D uncertain. The germline gives CDR1 LGHNA, CDR2 YNFKEQ. The CDR3 length is 15 residues. Trimming removed 2 bases from V and 1 base from J, with 11 bases in between. CDR3 sequence: CASSQTLYPNTEAFF. CDR3 in DNA: TGTGCCAGCAGCCAAACACTATACCCGAACACTGAAGCTTTCTTT.

The rearrangement joins TRBV29-1 to TRBJ1-2; possibly TRBD1 for D (6 bases). Trimming took 6 bases from V and 4 from J, leaving 27 bases between them. Per the germline V gene, CDR1 is SQVTM and CDR2 is ANQGSEA. This CDR3 is built from 17 residues. The DNA for the CDR3 is TGCAGCGTGGCTACAGGGATTTGGGGCCAGTCAAGCTATGGCTACACCTTC. Its translation is CSVATGIWGQSSYGYTF.

V and J are TRBV11-2 and TRBJ2-7; 10 bases fit TRBD1. The germline V gene has CDR1 SGHAT and CDR2 FQNNGV. The J segment lost 0 bases and the V segment lost 2 bases, leaving 4 bases of the junction unmatched. There are 16 residues in the CDR3. The CDR3 loop is CASSLRGQGNSYEQYF. The CDR3 coding sequence is TGTGCCAGCAGCTTAAGGGGACAGGGGAACTCCTACGAGCAGTACTTC.